Given below is one TCR beta chain in context. Here immunoSEQ multiplex PCR was the method, and the copy in TCRdb shows in-frame clones only, minus some. The data contain approximately 480,000 clones, approximately 86% of them singletons. This entry belongs to a study of blood T cell repertoires in COVID-19. Among Cohort 3 donors, those recovered had two negative PCRs, clearance, or symptom resolution. With 5 bases removed from V and 0 bases from J, the gap between germline ends came to 16 bases. The CDR3 has 16 residues. Germline loops: CDR1 LNHDA, CDR2 SQIVND (reference sequence). Sequenced: PBMCs or T cells enriched from blood (not recorded which). The chain carries TRBV19 and TRBJ1-1, with D perhaps TRBD1 (5 bases). This TCR was sampled from a young woman who had recovered from COVID-19. This CDR3 reads CASSSRQRRMNTEAFF. For the CDR3, the DNA is TGTGCCAGTAGTTCCCGACAGAGACGAATGAACACTGAAGCTTTCTTT.